This TCR beta chain was retrieved from a study of blood T cells in healthy people across ages. For the second PCR, which ran for about 6 to 11 cycles, a sample-barcoded 5' primer and a J-beta primer mix were used. TCRdb ran MiXCR on the 5' RACE reads and lists one entry per CDR3 protein. In the table there are 700,000 or so distinct CDR3 sequences, approximately 22% of which are singletons. This clonotype occurred a few times. Its antigen is not identified. Whole-study findings and limits: It was held that diversity estimates obtained from one million T cells represented underestimates. Naive CD4+ cell counts and diversity both ran higher in long-lived than in aged donors.

The sequence came from a man between 65 and 79 years old in good health. Sequencing was done on a sample of blood.

The CDR3 DNA reads as TGCAGCGTTGAAGAGACGGGGGCCAGCACTGAAGCTTTCTTT. It yields the protein CSVEETGASTEAFF. The chain recombines TRBV29-1 with TRBJ1-1, with D perhaps matching TRBD1 (6 bases). With 0 bases removed from V and 4 bases from J, the gap between germline ends came to 12 bases. The CDR3 consists of 14 residues. CDR1 is SQVTM and CDR2 is ANQGSEA in the germline V gene. Looking up the rest from reference TRBV29-1 and TRBJ1-1 gives the full variable domain: SAVISQKPSRDICQRGTSLTIQCQVDSQVTMMFWYRQQPGQSLTLIATANQGSEATYESGFVIDKFPISRPNLTFSTLTVSNMSPEDSSIYLCSVEETGASTEAFFGQGTRLTVV.